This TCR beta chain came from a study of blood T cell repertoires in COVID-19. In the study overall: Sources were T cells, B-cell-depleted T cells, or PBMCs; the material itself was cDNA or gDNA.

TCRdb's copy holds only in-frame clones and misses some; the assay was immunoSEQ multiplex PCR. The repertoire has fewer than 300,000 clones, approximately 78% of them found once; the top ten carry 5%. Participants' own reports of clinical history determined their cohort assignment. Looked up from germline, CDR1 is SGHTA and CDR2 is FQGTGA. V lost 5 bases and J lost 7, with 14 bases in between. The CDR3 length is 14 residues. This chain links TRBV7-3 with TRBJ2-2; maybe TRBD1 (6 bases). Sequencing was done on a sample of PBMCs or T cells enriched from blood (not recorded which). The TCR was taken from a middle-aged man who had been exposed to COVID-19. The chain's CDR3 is CASSTRLGHGELFF. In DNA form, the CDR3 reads TGTGCCAGCAGCACTCGACTGGGACACGGGGAGCTGTTTTTT.